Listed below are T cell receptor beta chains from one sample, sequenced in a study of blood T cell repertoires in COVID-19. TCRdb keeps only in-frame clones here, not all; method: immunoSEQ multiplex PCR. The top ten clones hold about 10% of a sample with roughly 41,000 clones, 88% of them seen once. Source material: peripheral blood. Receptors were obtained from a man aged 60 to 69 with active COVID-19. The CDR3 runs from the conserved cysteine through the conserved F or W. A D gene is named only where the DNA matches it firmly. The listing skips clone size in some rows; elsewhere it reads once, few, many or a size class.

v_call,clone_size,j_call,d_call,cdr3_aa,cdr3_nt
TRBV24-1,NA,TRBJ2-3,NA,CATSDPGLNTDTQYF,TGTGCCACCAGTGACCCGGGACTTAACACAGATACGCAGTATTTT
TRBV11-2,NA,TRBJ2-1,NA,CASSLEFHEQFF,TGTGCCAGCAGCTTGGAGTTTCATGAGCAGTTCTTC
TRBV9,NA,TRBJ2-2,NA,CASSVGHLNTGELFF,TGTGCCAGCAGCGTAGGGCACCTGAACACCGGGGAGCTGTTTTTT
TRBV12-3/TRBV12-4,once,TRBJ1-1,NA,CASSLGLGTEAFF,TGTGCCAGCAGTTTGGGCCTCGGCACTGAAGCTTTCTTT
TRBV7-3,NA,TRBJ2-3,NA,CASSLTGAGSGTDTQYF,TGTGCCAGCAGCTTAACGGGGGCCGGGTCGGGCACAGATACGCAGTATTTT
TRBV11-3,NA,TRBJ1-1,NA,CASREGGENTEAFF,TGTGCCAGCAGAGAGGGGGGGGAGAACACTGAAGCTTTCTTT
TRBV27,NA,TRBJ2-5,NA,CASSLSPVIAETQYF,TGTGCCAGCAGTTTATCCCCGGTGATTGCAGAGACCCAGTACTTC
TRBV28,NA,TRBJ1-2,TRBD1,CASVGGGQGYGYTF,TGTGCCAGTGTCGGGGGGGGACAGGGTTATGGCTACACCTTC
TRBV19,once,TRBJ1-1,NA,CASSLYTEAFF,TGTGCCAGTAGTCTCTACACTGAAGCTTTCTTT
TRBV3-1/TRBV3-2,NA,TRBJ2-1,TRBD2,CASSRLAGGPNSYNEQFF,TGTGCCAGCAGTCGGCTAGCGGGAGGGCCAAACTCCTACAATGAGCAGTTCTTC
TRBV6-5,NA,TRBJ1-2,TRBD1,CASRRGPDYGYTF,TGTGCCAGCAGAAGGGGGCCGGACTATGGCTACACCTTC
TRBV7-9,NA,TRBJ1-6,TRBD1,CASSWGTGVYNSPLHF,TGTGCCAGCAGCTGGGGGACAGGGGTATATAATTCACCCCTCCACTTT
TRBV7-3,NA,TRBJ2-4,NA,CASSLNQGGIQYF,TGTGCCAGCAGCTTAAATCAGGGTGGCATTCAGTACTTC
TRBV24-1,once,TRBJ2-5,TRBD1,CATSGNGGQGEETQYF,TGTGCCACCAGTGGAAACGGGGGACAGGGAGAAGAGACCCAGTACTTC
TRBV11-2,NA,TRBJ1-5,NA,CASSLARNQPQHF,TGTGCCAGCAGCTTAGCCAGAAATCAGCCCCAGCATTTT
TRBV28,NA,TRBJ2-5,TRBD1,CASSSPDRTQETQYF,TGTGCCAGCAGTTCCCCGGACAGGACGCAAGAGACCCAGTACTTC
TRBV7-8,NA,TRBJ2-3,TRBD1,CASSPRTGAGGTDTQYF,TGTGCCAGCAGCCCTAGGACAGGTGCGGGCGGCACAGATACGCAGTATTTT
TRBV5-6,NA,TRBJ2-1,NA,CASSLGGVGNNEQFF,TGTGCCAGCAGCTTAGGGGGAGTCGGTAACAATGAGCAGTTCTTC
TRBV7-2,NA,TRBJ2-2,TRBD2,CASSRSGLASGELFF,TGTGCCAGCAGCCGCTCGGGACTAGCCTCCGGGGAGCTGTTTTTT
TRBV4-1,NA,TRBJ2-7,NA,CASSHAGIQYEQYF,TGCGCCAGCAGTCATGCCGGGATCCAGTACGAGCAGTACTTC
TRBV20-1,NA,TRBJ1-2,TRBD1,CSASRVTGVNYGYTF,TGCAGTGCTAGTAGGGTGACAGGGGTAAACTATGGCTACACCTTC
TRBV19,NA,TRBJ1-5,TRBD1,CASSAVGTGNQPQHF,TGTGCCAGTAGTGCCGTAGGGACAGGGAATCAGCCCCAGCATTTT
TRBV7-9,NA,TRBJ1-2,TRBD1,CASSYAGQGHSGYTF,TGTGCCAGCAGCTATGCTGGACAGGGTCATAGTGGCTACACCTTC
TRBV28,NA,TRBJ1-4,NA,CASSSSGTQTNEKLFF,TGTGCCAGCAGTTCGTCCGGGACACAGACCAATGAAAAACTGTTTTTT
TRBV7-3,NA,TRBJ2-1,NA,CASSAGLDNEQFF,TGTGCCAGCAGCGCGGGTCTAGACAATGAGCAGTTCTTC
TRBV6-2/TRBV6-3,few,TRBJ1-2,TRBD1,CASSARDRASYGYTF,TGTGCCAGCAGTGCCCGGGACAGGGCGTCCTATGGCTACACCTTC
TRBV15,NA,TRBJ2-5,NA,CATSIGGAGETQYF,TGTGCCACCAGCATAGGGGGGGCAGGGGAGACCCAGTACTTC
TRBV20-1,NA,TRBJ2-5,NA,CSASGSSRGQETQYF,TGCAGTGCTAGTGGATCTAGCCGGGGGCAAGAGACCCAGTACTTC
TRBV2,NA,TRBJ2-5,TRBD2,CASGRRETLTQETQYF,TGTGCCAGCGGGAGGCGGGAGACCCTAACACAAGAGACCCAGTACTTC
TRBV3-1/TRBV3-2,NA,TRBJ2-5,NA,CASSLLAFTQETQYF,TGTGCCAGCAGCCTATTAGCGTTTACACAAGAGACCCAGTACTTC
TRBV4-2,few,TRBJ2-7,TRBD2,CASSQDSLAATEQYF,TGTGCCAGCAGCCAAGATTCCCTAGCGGCAACCGAGCAGTACTTC
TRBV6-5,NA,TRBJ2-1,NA,CASSYGPGNEQFF,TGTGCCAGCAGTTACGGCCCGGGAAATGAGCAGTTCTTC
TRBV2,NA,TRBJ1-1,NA,CASMGPRTEAFF,TGTGCCAGCATGGGGCCTCGGACTGAAGCTTTCTTT
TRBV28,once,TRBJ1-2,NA,CASSFHLSNYGYTF,TGTGCCAGCAGTTTTCACCTATCTAACTATGGCTACACCTTC
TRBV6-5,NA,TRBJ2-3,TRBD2,CASRNREGTDTQYF,TGTGCCAGCAGAAACCGGGAGGGAACAGATACGCAGTATTTT
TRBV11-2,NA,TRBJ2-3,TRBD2,CASSGLASTDTQYF,TGTGCCAGCAGCGGACTAGCGTCCACAGATACGCAGTATTTT
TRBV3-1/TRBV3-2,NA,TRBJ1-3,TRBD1,CASSQALTGGGNTIYF,TGTGCCAGCAGCCAAGCATTAACAGGGGGCGGAAACACCATATATTTT
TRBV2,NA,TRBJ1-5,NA,CASSVQGLNQPQHF,TGTGCCAGCAGTGTTCAGGGCCTCAATCAGCCCCAGCATTTT
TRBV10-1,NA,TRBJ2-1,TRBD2,CASSPRGTSVSEQFF,TGCGCCAGCAGCCCCCGAGGGACTAGCGTCAGTGAGCAGTTCTTC
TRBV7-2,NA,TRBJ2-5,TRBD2,CASSSPGLATETQYF,TGTGCCAGCAGCTCACCGGGACTAGCGACAGAGACCCAGTACTTC
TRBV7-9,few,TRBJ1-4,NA,CASSLATPVEKLFF,TGTGCCAGCAGCTTAGCAACTCCGGTTGAAAAACTGTTTTTT
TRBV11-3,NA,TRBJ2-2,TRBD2,CASRGTSGSSGELFF,TGTGCCAGCAGGGGGACTAGCGGGAGCTCCGGGGAGCTGTTTTTT
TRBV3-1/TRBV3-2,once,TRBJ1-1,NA,CASSQADHTEAFF,TGTGCCAGCAGCCAAGCAGATCACACTGAAGCTTTCTTT
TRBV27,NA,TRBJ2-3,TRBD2,CASSLFLTTSGRTDTQYF,TGTGCCAGCAGTTTATTCCTAACCACTAGCGGGAGGACAGATACGCAGTATTTT
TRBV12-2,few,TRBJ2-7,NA,CASRLGTRHHEQYF,TGTGCAAGTCGCTTAGGGACTAGGCACCACGAGCAGTACTTC
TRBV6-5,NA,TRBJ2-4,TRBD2,CASSYLRGGQNIQYF,TGTGCCAGCAGTTACCTCCGGGGGGGACAAAACATTCAGTACTTC
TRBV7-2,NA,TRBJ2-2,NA,CASSLGGYTGELFF,TGTGCCAGCAGCTTAGGCGGGTACACCGGGGAGCTGTTTTTT
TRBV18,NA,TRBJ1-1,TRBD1,CASSPRDRVGTEAFF,TGTGCCAGCTCACCACGGGACAGGGTTGGAACTGAAGCTTTCTTT
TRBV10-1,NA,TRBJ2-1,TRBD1,CATSRDSYNEQFF,TGCGCCACCTCCCGGGACAGCTACAATGAGCAGTTCTTC
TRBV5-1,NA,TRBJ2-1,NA,CASSLGTSSNEQFF,TGCGCCAGCAGCTTGGGTACTAGCAGCAATGAGCAGTTCTTC
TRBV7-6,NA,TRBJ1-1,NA,CASSLVPNMNTEAFF,TGTGCCAGCAGCTTAGTTCCGAACATGAACACTGAAGCTTTCTTT
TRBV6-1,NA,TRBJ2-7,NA,CASSDAGLKYF,TGTGCCAGCAGTGATGCAGGGTTAAAGTACTTC
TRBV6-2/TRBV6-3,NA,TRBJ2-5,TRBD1,CASSGTEETQYF,TGTGCCAGCAGCGGGACAGAAGAGACCCAGTACTTC
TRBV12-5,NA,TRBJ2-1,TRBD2,CASGFGLAGMGEQFF,TGTGCTAGTGGTTTTGGGCTAGCGGGCATGGGTGAGCAGTTCTTC
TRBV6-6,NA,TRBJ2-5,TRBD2,CASSRLAGGPGETQYF,TGTGCCAGCAGTCGACTAGCGGGAGGGCCCGGGGAGACCCAGTACTTC